Reported below is one T cell receptor (beta chain). Its antigen is unknown. The sample comes from a study of siplizumab effects on memory and regulatory T cells. CDR3 length: 15 residues. The germline CDR1 and CDR2 sequences are MNHEY and SVGAGI. V shed 5 bases and J 7 bases; nucleotides not matched to a gene: 6. Points from the study as a whole: Neither a naive nor a memory phenotype was assignable to roughly 75-96% of proliferating CD4+ or CD8+ clones. Contribution to the alloresponse seemed major for naive T cells, which also seemed more diverse than memory cells. Among alloreactive clones, only a minor fraction mapped to unstimulated subsets.

Assaying covered about 10^5 TCR templates per sample. Sequenced by immunoSEQ multiplex PCR; TCRdb stores in-frame clones only, minus some. The sample has roughly 70,000 clones, 85% to 95% seen once. The chain couples TRBV6-5 to TRBJ2-1, with 12 bases that match TRBD2. Sequencing was performed on CD8+ T cells sorted from blood. The origin of this receptor is a human donor in good health. The CDR3 DNA reads as TGTGCCAGCAGTACTAGCGGGGGGCCGCAAAATGAGCAGTTCTTC. It is translated as CASSTSGGPQNEQFF.